This is a list of T cell receptor beta chains from one sample in a study of cytomegalovirus exposure and HLA in healthy donors. Assay used: immunoSEQ multiplex PCR; TCRdb lists only in-frame clones, some missing. Found here are 170,000 or so clones, just under 80% of them singletons; the top ten hold 1%. Material for sequencing was PBMCs. These receptor sequences come from a woman between 50 and 59 years old in good health and CMV-seropositive. Both conserved end residues are part of each CDR3. The D gene is left open where the match is weak. For some rows the clone size is stated as once, few or many, or as a class when expanded; others skip it.

CDR3 DNA | CDR3 protein | clone size | V gene | D gene | J gene
TGCGCCAGCAGTCAATCGGTAGCGGGAGAGGAGTTGGAGACCCAGTACTTC | CASSQSVAGEELETQYF | . | TRBV23-1 | TRBD2 | TRBJ2-5
TGTGCCAGTGGGGACAGGGAGATTGATGGCTACACCTTC | CASGDREIDGYTF | few | TRBV19 | TRBD1 | TRBJ1-2
TGTGCCAGCTCACCACAGGGGATGGTTGAAAAACTGTTTTTT | CASSPQGMVEKLFF | few | TRBV18 | . | TRBJ1-4
TGTGCCAGCAGCTTAATTCCGGGAGGGGGATCAGATACGCAGTATTTT | CASSLIPGGGSDTQYF | few | TRBV7-3 | TRBD2 | TRBJ2-3
TGTGCCAGCAGCCCCATACGGGGGGGCAGGGCCCAGGAGTCCTACGAGCAGTACTTC | CASSPIRGGRAQESYEQYF | . | TRBV7-9 | TRBD2 | TRBJ2-7
TGTGCCAGCAGTTTCTCTAGCGGGAGGGCCGGCGGGGAGCTGTTTTTT | CASSFSSGRAGGELFF | . | TRBV28 | TRBD2 | TRBJ2-2
TGTGCCAGCAGTATGGAGGGGTATATTAGTTCACCCCTCCACTTT | CASSMEGYISSPLHF | . | TRBV27 | . | TRBJ1-6
TGTGCCAGCAGCTTGAGTGGGGGCGGGCTCGAGCAGTACTTC | CASSLSGGGLEQYF | . | TRBV5-4 | . | TRBJ2-7
TGTGCCAGTAGTACCTCCCTAGCGGCAGACGAGCAGTACTTC | CASSTSLAADEQYF | . | TRBV19 | TRBD2 | TRBJ2-7
TGTGCCAGCTTCGCAGGACTCCACTCCTACGAGCAGTACTTC | CASFAGLHSYEQYF | few | TRBV6-5 | . | TRBJ2-7
TGTGCCAGCAGCTTCTCAGGGGTGAACACCGGGGAGCTGTTTTTT | CASSFSGVNTGELFF | . | TRBV7-9 | . | TRBJ2-2
TGTGCCAGTAGTAGGGGGACTCCTGGCTACACCTTC | CASSRGTPGYTF | . | TRBV19 | . | TRBJ1-2
TGTGCCAGCAGCTCAGGACAGGGGAACGCTCGGCAGCCCCAGCATTTT | CASSSGQGNARQPQHF | . | TRBV7-2 | TRBD1 | TRBJ1-5
TGTGCCAGCAGTTACTCGAACACAGGGGGCTTTGGCTACACCTTC | CASSYSNTGGFGYTF | . | TRBV6-6 | TRBD1 | TRBJ1-2
TGCGCCAGCAGCCAAGACTTCAGAGGCGAAGAGACCCAGTACTTC | CASSQDFRGEETQYF | . | TRBV4-3 | . | TRBJ2-5
TGCGCCAGCAGCTTAAGCGGGACTTGGGAGCAGTACTTC | CASSLSGTWEQYF | . | TRBV5-1 | TRBD2 | TRBJ2-7
TGTGCCAGCAGTCAAATTGAGGGGGTTGCCTACGAGCAGTACTTC | CASSQIEGVAYEQYF | . | TRBV28 | . | TRBJ2-7
TGTGCCAGTACCCAACGCGGGGGTGAGCAGTTCTTC | CASTQRGGEQFF | . | TRBV19 | TRBD2 | TRBJ2-1
TGTGCCAGCAGTCACGGGACAGGGTTAGGAAACACCATATATTTT | CASSHGTGLGNTIYF | few | TRBV28 | TRBD1 | TRBJ1-3
TGTGCCAGCAGCCAAGTAGGGGTCCCAGAGACCCAGTACTTC | CASSQVGVPETQYF | . | TRBV4-2 | . | TRBJ2-5
TGTGCCAGCAGCGAACCCGGCTATGGCTACACCTTC | CASSEPGYGYTF | . | TRBV7-6 | . | TRBJ1-2
TGCGCCAGCAGCCACCACGGGACTAGCACAGATACGCAGTATTTT | CASSHHGTSTDTQYF | once | TRBV4-1 | . | TRBJ2-3
TGTGCCAGCCGGACAGGGGAAAACAATCAGCCCCAGCATTTT | CASRTGENNQPQHF | . | TRBV19 | TRBD1 | TRBJ1-5
TGTGCCAGCAGGGCCGAGAACACTGAAGCTTTCTTT | CASRAENTEAFF | . | TRBV7-9 | . | TRBJ1-1